This TCR beta chain was documented in a study of T cells in Graves' hyperthyroidism and ophthalmopathy. This CDR3 has 14 residues. V gave up 5 bases and J gave up 6 bases, with 13 bases separating them. Germline CDR1 reads PRHDT; CDR2 reads FYEKMQ (reference sequence). This clonotype was seen many times. Its antigen is unidentified. TCR beta CDR3 regions were amplified from RNA transcripts. The primer set for the first-round RT-PCR of the TCR CDR3 was HTBI. TCRdb re-called the multiplex PCR reads through MiXCR, storing one row per CDR3 protein. Of about 500,000 distinct CDR3 sequences in the sample, about a sixth were seen once. The study's findings and limits: Researchers found most expanded thyroid clonotypes above 0.001 in blood as well.

Active moderate-to-severe ophthalmopathy, Clinical Activity Score at least 3, NOSPECS at least 4, under 3 months' duration. Used for diagnoses were clinical symptoms, serum thyroxine and TRAb, thyroid ultrasound and orbital computed tomography. The J gene is TRBJ2-2, the V gene TRBV13, with D perhaps matching TRBD1 (6 bases). This receptor was identified in a woman between 18 and 30 years old with Graves' ophthalmopathy. The sample comprised blood. The CDR3 loop reads CASSEPGQPGELFF. CDR3 coding DNA: TGTGCCAGCAGCGAACCCGGACAGCCCGGGGAGCTGTTTTTT.